This T cell receptor beta chain was sequenced for a study of regulatory T cells in long-lasting Graves disease. Turning to the study itself: The criterion for persistent Graves' disease was over 5 years of antithyroid drugs with positive TSH receptor antibodies.

Time point denoted: persistent/refractory GD, antithyroid drugs over 5 years with positive TRAb. Making the TCR library involved RNA that had been extracted from PBMCs. Xi'an, China, was home to the endocrinology department that provided patients. CDR3 regions were amplified by Arm-PCR using iRepertoire HTBI primers to build TCR beta libraries. TCRdb redid the calling of the multiplex PCR reads with MiXCR, one entry per CDR3 protein. The sample has more than 300,000 distinct CDR3 sequences, 15% to 20% seen once. Study findings and constraints: Persistent patients had more shared public clonotypes (approximately 2,700) than new patients (around 950).

About this clonotype itself: Its antigen remains unknown.

The sequence was collected from a female donor with Graves disease. The sequences come from peripheral blood mononuclear cells (PBMCs), collected when the disease was refractory, from a patient treated with antithyroid drugs.

CDR3 loop: CASSGTARDRSTDGYTF. The CDR3 coding sequence is TGCGCCAGCAGCGGCACGGCCCGGGACAGGTCCACGGATGGCTACACCTTC. The V and J genes are TRBV10-2 and TRBJ1-2; the match to TRBD1 covers 8 bases. The V and J ends lost 6 bases and 6 bases, in that order; junction bases with no gene match: 18. Per the germline V gene, CDR1 is WSHSY and CDR2 is SAAADI. The CDR3 totals 17 residues.